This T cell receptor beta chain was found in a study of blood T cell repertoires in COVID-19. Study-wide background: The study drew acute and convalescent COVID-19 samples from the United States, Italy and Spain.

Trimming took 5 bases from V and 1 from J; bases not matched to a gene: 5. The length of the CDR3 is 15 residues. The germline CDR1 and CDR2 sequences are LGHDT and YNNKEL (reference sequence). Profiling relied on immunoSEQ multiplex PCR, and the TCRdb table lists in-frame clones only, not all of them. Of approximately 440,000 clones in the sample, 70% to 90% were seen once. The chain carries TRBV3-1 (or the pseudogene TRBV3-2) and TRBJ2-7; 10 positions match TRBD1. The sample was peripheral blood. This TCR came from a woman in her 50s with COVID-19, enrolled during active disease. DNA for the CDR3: TGTGCCAGCAGCGACAGGGGGCAATCATCCTACGAGCAGTACTTC. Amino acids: CASSDRGQSSYEQYF.